This TCR beta chain originates from a study of blood T cell repertoires in COVID-19. Produced via immunoSEQ multiplex PCR; TCRdb's table is partial and in-frame only. The table records some 260,000 clones, about 80% of them present only once. The sequencing input was peripheral blood. The receptor was isolated from a man at least 80 years old with acute or convalescent COVID-19.

The chain's CDR3 is CASTLGTSGVRSDTQYF. The CDR3 bases are TGTGCCAGTACCCTAGGGACTAGCGGGGTGAGGTCAGATACGCAGTATTTT. The chain carries TRBV19 and TRBJ2-3; 13 nucleotides line up with TRBD2. V dropped 7 bases and J dropped 4; count of bases not matched to a gene: 11. Looked up from germline, CDR1 is LNHDA and CDR2 is SQIVND (reference sequence). This CDR3 spans 17 amino acids.